The T cell receptor beta chain under discussion was sequenced for a study of cytotoxic CD8 clonotypes in ibrutinib-treated CLL. For the study at large: The subjects consisted of 11 to 12 relapsed/refractory and 15 treatment-naive individuals, with 17 IGHV unmutated. Samples had a mean of around 250,000 productive templates and tens of thousands of productive rearrangements. Investigators collected response samples after a median about twelve months of treatment, range 6 to 36.

Study-level results: Baseline-level clonality went beyond age-matched healthy donors and moved in step with circulating CD8+ T-cell counts.

This clone was seen only once. Its cognate antigen is unknown. The method was immunoSEQ multiplex PCR; TCRdb's version includes in-frame clones alone and lacks a portion of them. The sample shows fewer than 50,000 clones, around half of them seen only once. Material: PBMCs, obtained after 12 months of ibrutinib treatment. The sequence came from a human donor with chronic lymphocytic leukemia.

The CDR3 protein is CASSFGGNGNTIYF. The CDR3 nucleotides are TGTGCCAGCAGCTTTGGGGGAAATGGAAACACCATATATTTT. J is TRBJ1-3 and V is TRBV7-9; D might be TRBD1 (5 bases). Between the trimmed V and J ends, which lost 3 bases and 3 bases, there was a span of 9 bases. The CDR3 extends over 14 amino acids. Germline lookup yields CDR1 SEHNR and CDR2 FQNEAQ (reference sequence).